This T cell receptor beta chain was sequenced for a study of neurological immune-mediated disorders (dated by TCRdb to about 2019). The study in broad terms: Peripheral blood TCR-beta repertoires from patients with HTLV-I-associated myelopathy (HAM/TSP), patients with multiple sclerosis, and healthy controls were compared in the study using UMI-based sequencing. The cohort comprised about 71 subjects: roughly 15 HAM/TSP patients, around 34 multiple sclerosis patients and some 20 healthy controls. Longitudinal samples, technical triplicates and paired sorted CD4+ and CD8+ T-cell subsets, alongside PBMC samples, were included among the roughly 100 TCR-beta libraries.

cDNA was synthesized by template-switch 5'RACE using a primer carrying a 10-nucleotide random unique molecular identifier by which each TCR transcript was tagged. Over 200 million TCR-beta sequences, covering 15-18 subjects, were produced in each sequencing run. The RNeasy kit was used to extract total RNA. The KAPA Real-time Library Amplification kit was used to amplify TCR-beta VDJ regions with primers for the TCR constant region and the 5'RACE anchor. Sample indexes and Illumina adaptors were added in a first PCR, and a second PCR then increased library yield. The roughly 650 bp TCR product was size-selected on a 2% E-gel SizeSelection system after Ampure bead purification. Before pooling, library quality was assessed on a Bioanalyzer, concentration was determined with Qubit, and library quantification was performed with the Kapa Library Quantification kit. An Illumina HiSeq 2500 sequenced the libraries paired-end 2 x 150 bp. To increase sequence diversity, about 24-32% phiX was spiked into each library pool. The original pipeline was this. The UMI-based MiGEC pipeline processed quality-filtered reads and removed over 80% of raw TCR sequences during error correction. VDJ genes were aligned to IMGT germline references, and clonotypes were defined by unique CDR3 amino acid sequence plus V-J genes. VDJtools evaluated clonal expansion, Shannon diversity and CDR3 relatedness (CalcPairwiseDistances, ClusterSamples); CLCbio workbench built phylogenetic trees. A clone was classed as expanded if it had 8 or more unique UMIs, a cutoff based on coefficient-of-variation modelling across technical triplicates. Using fastp trimming at Q25 and MiXCR clonotype assembly, TCRdb reanalyzed the public sequencing data and kept in-frame beta chains. Each entry merges the rows of one CDR3 protein and shows their most common DNA and genes. The V and J calls were determined by TCRdb, not by the authors. This sample has tens of thousands of distinct CDR3 sequences in its table, and approximately 10% of those were observed once. The ten top clones hold 5.3% of the sample.

This clonotype was seen many times. Its specific antigen is unknown. No base qualities exist here, and no much larger clone lies one base off it. CDR1 and CDR2 are drawn from the germline V gene: ENHRY, SYGVKD. Trimming takes 10 bases from V and 3 bases from J, and the germline ends sit 18 bases apart. The CDR3, cysteine through phenylalanine, is 14 amino acids long. Solely the CDR3 DNA is kept, with 42 bases framed from the first base. The research as a whole found: No identical CDR3 amino acid sequences were found to be shared among expanded clones across subjects, suggesting that TCR-beta repertoires were private in all groups. TCR clonal expansion was highest in HAM/TSP patients and lowest in MS patients, with MS patients falling below even healthy controls.

For unsorted PBMC libraries, 2 million PBMCs were used after storage in RNAlater at -80 degrees C until RNA extraction. Peripheral blood was subjected to Ficoll-Hypaque density gradient centrifugation to isolate PBMCs, which were then cryopreserved in liquid nitrogen. The specimen sequenced was PBMCs. The rearrangement joined TRBV10-3 to TRBJ2-5; a tentative D call is TRBD1 (6 bases match). This receptor was obtained from a man in his 70s with HTLV-1-associated myelopathy (HAM/TSP). Read as DNA, the sequence is TGTGCCACCGGGTCTGGGGGCGGCGAAGAGACCCAGTACTTC. Translated, it gives CATGSGGGEETQYF.